One sample yielded the 22 T cell receptor beta chains listed below, sequenced in a study of cytomegalovirus exposure and HLA in healthy donors. Primers for the PCR totalled 60 Vbeta and 13 Jbeta. Libraries were prepared by immunoSEQ multiplex PCR; TCRdb keeps only in-frame clonotypes and omits some of them. The sample lists 150,000 to 200,000 clones, over 75% occurring once. The sequenced sample consisted of PBMCs. These receptors originate from a man aged 18 to 29 in good health and CMV-seronegative.

This chain links TRBV28 with TRBJ2-5, with 8 nucleotides matching TRBD2. This CDR3 has 15 residues. J gave up 2 bases and V 8 bases, and 10 bases lay outside the gene matches. CDR1 and CDR2 (germline): MDHEN, SYDVKM. The CDR3 nucleotides read TGTGCCAGCCTCTTGCTAGCGGGCGGACAAGAGACCCAGTACTTC. Protein product: CASLLLAGGQETQYF.

This chain uses TRBV19 with TRBJ1-3; D remains unclear. Looked up from germline, CDR1 is LNHDA and CDR2 is SQIVND (reference sequence). The CDR3 length is 15 residues. The V gene lost 3 bases and the J gene lost 0 bases, with 9 bases spanning the gap. Here the CDR3 reads CASSIRGVSGNTIYF. In nucleotides, the CDR3 is TGTGCCAGTAGTATCCGAGGAGTCTCTGGAAACACCATATATTTT.

The V and J genes are TRBV7-9 and TRBJ2-5, with 15 bases lining up with TRBD2. V trimming: 5 bases; J trimming: 5 bases; junction bases outside the gene matches: 15. CDR3 length: 19 residues. The germline gives CDR1 SEHNR, CDR2 FQNEAQ (reference sequence). CDR3 sequence (DNA): TGTGCCAGCAGCCTCGGACTAGCGGGAGGGCCGGGTAGAATTGAGACCCAGTACTTC. Translated, it gives CASSLGLAGGPGRIETQYF.

This rearrangement joins TRBV25-1 to TRBJ2-5, with 9 bases matching TRBD1. Matching the DNA end better, TRBJ2-7 makes the J call doubtful. Germline V gene sequence: CDR1 MGHDK, CDR2 SYGVNS. The CDR3 consists of 16 residues. Here the CDR3 DNA reads TGTGCCAGCAGTGATAAACCCGGGACAGGGATAAACGAGCAGTACTTC. Translated: CASSDKPGTGINEQYF.

The chain combines TRBV5-1 with TRBJ2-1; D is perhaps TRBD1 (5 bases). The CDR3 covers 15 residues. The germline V and J ends were trimmed by 0 bases and 8 bases, with 15 bases remaining between them. Germline V gene data show CDR1 as SGHRS and CDR2 as YFSETQ. The CDR3 DNA reads TGCGCCAGCAGCTTGGCGCCAGGGAACATAGATGAGCAGTTCTTC. Its protein is CASSLAPGNIDEQFF.

The rearrangement uses TRBV5-1 and TRBJ2-2; tentative D call: TRBD1 (5 bases). Germline loops: CDR1 SGHRS, CDR2 YFSETQ. Trimming left V 1 base short and J 4 bases short, with 14 bases between. The length of the CDR3 is 16 residues. CDR3 amino acids: CASSLFAQESTGELFF. CDR3 nucleotides: TGCGCCAGCAGCTTGTTCGCACAGGAGAGCACCGGGGAGCTGTTTTTT.

The chain links TRBV7-2 to TRBJ2-5, with D maybe TRBD1 (6 bases). The V and J ends lost 5 bases and 4 bases respectively, with 11 bases between them. The CDR3 spans 13 residues. Germline V gene lookup returns CDR1 SGHTA and CDR2 FQGNSA. CDR3 loop: CASSPGQRETQYF. The CDR3, as DNA: TGTGCCAGCAGCCCCGGACAGCGAGAGACCCAGTACTTC.

This sequence joins TRBV7-9 and TRBJ2-5; 16 bases agree with TRBD2. Germline loops: CDR1 SEHNR, CDR2 FQNEAQ (reference sequence). The CDR3 spans 17 residues. The V segment lost 3 bases and the J segment 5 bases; nucleotides outside the gene matches: 6. DNA of the CDR3: TGTGCCAGCAGCTTGGGGACTAGCGGGAGGGCCCATGAGACCCAGTACTTC. This gives the protein CASSLGTSGRAHETQYF.

The gene calls are TRBV4-3 and TRBJ2-1; TRBD2 matches at 9 bases. Germline-derived CDR1 and CDR2 are LGHNA and YSLEER. The CDR3 is 17 residues long. With V trimmed by 0 bases and J by 6 bases, 9 bases remained unmatched. In DNA, the CDR3 is TGCGCCAGCAGCCAAGATGGAGGGACTAGCAGGGTCAATGAGCAGTTCTTC. Its translation is CASSQDGGTSRVNEQFF.

The J gene is TRBJ1-2, the V gene TRBV6-5, with 10 bases lining up with TRBD1. J lost 4 bases, V lost 2 bases, and 4 bases had no gene match. CDR1 and CDR2 from the germline V gene are MNHEY and SVGAGI. This CDR3 has 15 amino acids. The CDR3 here is CASSYRGQGSYGYTF. DNA of the CDR3: TGTGCCAGCAGTTACAGGGGACAGGGGAGCTATGGCTACACCTTC.

J is TRBJ2-2 and V is TRBV9, with 9 bases identical to TRBD1. The CDR3 totals 16 residues. The junction had 11 bases not matched to a gene; V was cut back by 6 bases and J by 5 bases. CDR1 SGDLS and CDR2 YYNGEE come from the germline V gene. CDR3 nucleotides: TGTGCCAGCACCTACTCCGGGACAGGGCGGACCGGGGAGCTGTTTTTT. Protein product: CASTYSGTGRTGELFF.

The CDR3 protein is CASSLKPGQTYNEQFF. CDR3 bases: TGTGCCAGCAGCTTGAAACCGGGACAGACCTACAATGAGCAGTTCTTC. The chain recombines TRBV5-4 with TRBJ2-1; 7 nucleotides align to TRBD1. CDR3 length: 16 residues. Per germline, CDR1 SGHNT and CDR2 YYREEE (reference sequence). The V and J ends lost 1 base and 2 bases, in that order; junction bases with no gene match: 6.

The gene calls are TRBV19 and TRBJ2-7; the D gene is possibly TRBD1 (5 bases). The CDR3 contains 14 residues. Between the trimmed V and J ends, which lost 7 bases and 3 bases, there was a span of 16 bases. Germline V lookup: CDR1 LNHDA, CDR2 SQIVND (reference sequence). The CDR3, as DNA: TGTGCCAGTAAGTGGACAAAAGATAGCTACGAGCAGTACTTC. Translation gives CASKWTKDSYEQYF.

CDR3 DNA sequence: TGTGCCAGCAGCTTAGGGACAGGGGGCGTGGAGACCCAGTACTTC. It translates to CASSLGTGGVETQYF. This chain joins TRBV7-2 and TRBJ2-5; 11 bases agree with TRBD1. This CDR3 is 15 amino acids long. Germline CDR1 reads SGHTA; CDR2 reads FQGNSA. V lost 1 base to trimming and J lost 5 bases; unmatched junction nucleotides: 3.

Here the CDR3 DNA reads TGTGCCAGCAGCCCCGACAGGGGGCCGGACACTGAAGCTTTCTTT. Residues: CASSPDRGPDTEAFF. The rearrangement joins TRBV7-2 to TRBJ1-1, with 10 nucleotides matching TRBD1. This CDR3 is built from 15 residues. V trimming: 5 bases; J trimming: 3 bases; junction bases outside the gene matches: 6. CDR1 and CDR2 from the germline V gene are SGHTA and FQGNSA.

The rearrangement links TRBV5-4 to TRBJ1-2, with D possibly TRBD1 on 5 matching bases. The CDR3 has 12 residues. The germline V gene encodes CDR1 SGHNT and CDR2 YYREEE (reference sequence). Trimming pared 2 bases from V and 8 bases from J, leaving 10 bases between. The CDR3 spells CASSFQGGGYTF. For the CDR3, the DNA is TGTGCCAGCAGCTTCCAGGGAGGGGGCTACACCTTC.

The V call is TRBV7-9, the J call TRBJ1-2, with D tentatively TRBD1 (6 bases). Trimming took off 5 bases at V and 7 bases at J, with 17 bases between the two ends. Germline CDR1 reads SEHNR; CDR2 reads FQNEAQ (reference sequence). The CDR3 is 14 residues long. As DNA, the CDR3 is TGTGCCAGCAGCAGGGGGGGCGGGCAGAGTGGCTACACCTTC. This encodes CASSRGGGQSGYTF.

The chain links TRBV5-1 to TRBJ2-1; the D is unclear. Germline-derived CDR1 and CDR2 are SGHRS and YFSETQ. This CDR3 contains 12 residues. V lost 1 base to trimming and J lost 10 bases, with 9 bases between them. Written as DNA, the CDR3 is TGCGCCAGCAGCTTGTCGACAATCGAGCAGTTCTTC. It yields the protein CASSLSTIEQFF.

This clone was counted between two and nine times. The chain carries TRBV7-6 and TRBJ2-5; 7 positions agree with TRBD2. V lost 4 bases, J lost 1 base, and 6 bases stayed unmatched. Germline V CDR1 and CDR2: SGHVS, FNYEAQ. The CDR3 has 15 residues. The chain's CDR3 is CASSSTLAVQETQYF. CDR3 coding DNA: TGTGCCAGCAGCTCGACGCTAGCGGTCCAAGAGACCCAGTACTTC.

The chain recombines TRBV7-9 with TRBJ2-3; TRBD2 aligns across 9 bases. Trimming removed 2 bases from V and 5 bases from J; junction bases left unmatched: 11. The CDR3 length is 17 residues. Germline V gene sequence: CDR1 SEHNR, CDR2 FQNEAQ (reference sequence). The CDR3 nucleotides read TGTGCCAGCAGCTTATTAGGAGCGGGGGGTAATAAAGATACGCAGTATTTT. Amino acids: CASSLLGAGGNKDTQYF.

About this clone itself: The junction differs from germline at one of its ends, possibly a read error. This chain uses TRBV7-7 with TRBJ2-7; no firm D call. The CDR3 contains 13 residues. CDR1 is SSHAT, CDR2 FNYEAQ, per germline (reference sequence). This CDR3 is CASSLYGAYEQYF. CDR3 bases: TGTGCTAGCAGCTTATACGGAGCCTACGAGCAGTACTTC.

The chain recombines TRBV7-2 with TRBJ2-7; D perhaps matches TRBD1 (5 bases). Germline values: CDR1 SGHTA, CDR2 FQGNSA. V lost 0 bases to trimming and J lost 3 bases, with 12 bases between them. The CDR3 spans 15 residues. CDR3 protein: CASSLANRPYYEQYF. CDR3 DNA sequence: TGTGCCAGCAGCTTAGCGAACAGGCCTTACTACGAGCAGTACTTC.